Listed here are 32 T cell receptor beta chains from one sample, sequenced in a study of OX40 agonist ivuxolimab in advanced cancers. Data came from immunoSEQ multiplex PCR; TCRdb stores just in-frame clones and leaves some out. In the table there are around 37,000 clones, roughly 80% of which are singletons. The sequencing used CD4+ or CD8+ T cells sorted from blood, collected in a trial of the OX40 agonist ivuxolimab. These receptors came from an adult with an advanced solid tumor such as melanoma, head and neck, liver or kidney cancer.

V usage is TRBV7-2 and J usage is TRBJ2-3, with D unresolved. The germline V and J ends were trimmed by 5 bases and 0 bases, with 3 bases remaining between them. Germline-derived CDR1 and CDR2 are SGHTA and FQGNSA. The CDR3 is 12 amino acids. The CDR3 DNA sequence: TGTGCCAGCAGCCTGAGCACAGATACGCAGTATTTT. This translates into CASSLSTDTQYF.

The chain links TRBV28 to TRBJ2-5, with TRBD1 as a possible D gene (5 bases). This CDR3 region has 17 residues. From germline, CDR1 is MDHEN and CDR2 SYDVKM. Trimming took off 4 bases at V and 0 bases at J, with 18 bases between the two ends. The CDR3 sequence: CASSSPTGHTYQETQYF. The CDR3 DNA reads TGTGCCAGCAGTTCCCCGACCGGACATACGTACCAAGAGACCCAGTACTTC.

The V gene is TRBV15, the J gene TRBJ2-7; D might be TRBD1 or TRBD2, each matching 5 bases. V dropped 0 bases and J dropped 6 bases, with 15 bases sitting between them. The CDR3 totals 15 residues. CDR1 LNHNV and CDR2 YYDKDF come from the germline V gene (reference sequence). The CDR3 loop is CATSRDSGTRGEQYF. Written as DNA, the CDR3 is TGTGCCACCAGCAGAGACTCCGGGACCCGTGGCGAGCAGTACTTC.

Judged by abundance, this clone is medium-sized. The CDR3 ends on some other residue instead of the conserved phenylalanine or tryptophan, so this is likely a read error. The limits of the CDR3 on the DNA are not certain, so only TCRdb's listed CDR3 is given. The gene calls are TRBV19 and TRBJ2-7; the listed D gene, TRBD1, was not tested against the DNA. The CDR3 region is 9 residues in length, termini included. Germline CDR1 is LNHDA and CDR2 is SQIVND (reference sequence). This CDR3 reads CAMGQGLGI.

The chain uses TRBV4-2 and TRBJ1-2; 7 nucleotides agree with TRBD1. CDR1 LGHNA and CDR2 YNFKEQ come from the germline V gene. The junction had 15 bases not matched to a gene; V was cut back by 2 bases and J by 6 bases. The CDR3 extends over 17 amino acids. CDR3 in amino acids: CASSQHVSGQVMNGYTF. The CDR3 DNA follows: TGTGCCAGCAGCCAACATGTATCCGGACAGGTCATGAATGGCTACACCTTC.

V is TRBV5-1 and J is TRBJ1-2; D call uncertain. The CDR3 has 14 amino acids. CDR1 SGHRS and CDR2 YFSETQ come from the germline V gene. The ends were cut back, 0 bases at V and 4 bases at J, with 10 bases in the middle. The CDR3 coding sequence is TGCGCCAGCAGCTTGGCCGGTCCCATCTATGGCTACACCTTC. Protein product: CASSLAGPIYGYTF. Drawing the rest from reference TRBV5-1 and TRBJ1-2, the complete variable domain is KAGVTQTPRYLIKTRGQQVTLSCSPISGHRSVSWYQQTPGQGLQFLFEYFSETQRNKGNFPGRFSGRQFSNSRSEMNVSTLELGDSALYLCASSLAGPIYGYTFGSGTRLTVV.

The rearrangement uses TRBV6-6 and TRBJ2-7, with TRBD1 identical over 7 bases. The CDR3 length is 15 residues. Germline V gene data show CDR1 as MNHNY and CDR2 as SVGAGI (reference sequence). V lost 0 bases and J lost 1; bases outside the gene matches: 3. The CDR3: CASSYSRQGSYEQYF. The CDR3 bases are TGTGCCAGCAGTTACTCGCGACAGGGATCCTACGAGCAGTACTTC.

The genes are TRBV5-1 and TRBJ2-1; TRBD2 aligns across 9 bases. Germline CDR1 and CDR2: SGHRS and YFSETQ. This CDR3 has 15 amino acids. The V segment lost 2 bases and the J segment 4 bases; nucleotides outside the gene matches: 4. CDR3 residues: CASSFESGGYNEQFF. The CDR3 DNA reads as TGCGCCAGCAGCTTTGAGAGCGGGGGGTACAATGAGCAGTTCTTC.

This clone was seen once. The chain joins TRBV6-5 to TRBJ1-1, with D unclear. Trimming removed 6 bases from V and 1 base from J, with 9 bases in between. CDR3 length: 13 residues. Germline CDR1 reads MNHEY; CDR2 reads SVGAGI. The CDR3 here is CASRVDGNTEAFF. Written as DNA, the CDR3 is TGTGCCAGCAGGGTGGATGGGAACACTGAAGCTTTCTTT.

V usage is TRBV5-1 and J usage is TRBJ1-1, with D hard to call. Germline CDR1 is SGHRS and CDR2 is YFSETQ. The CDR3 is made up of 14 amino acids. Between the trimmed V and J ends, which lost 4 bases and 6 bases, there was a span of 16 bases. The CDR3 here is CASSRGTIEAEAFF. The CDR3 nucleotides read TGCGCCAGCAGCCGAGGAACTATAGAGGCTGAAGCTTTCTTT.

The chain uses TRBV19 and TRBJ2-1; TRBD2 matches 7 bases. V trimming: 4 bases; J trimming: 6 bases; junction bases outside the gene matches: 6. Germline-derived CDR1 and CDR2 are LNHDA and SQIVND (reference sequence). The CDR3 is made up of 14 amino acids. CDR3 nucleotide sequence: TGTGCCAGTAGTAACCGCGGGAGCGCCAATGAGCAGTTCTTC. Translation gives CASSNRGSANEQFF.

This clone has just one count. The J gene is TRBJ2-1, the V gene TRBV11-3; D is undetermined. Germline V gene sequence: CDR1 SGHNT, CDR2 YENEEA. This CDR3 region has 16 residues. The V and J ends lost 1 base and 4 bases respectively, with 14 bases between them. CDR3 bases: TGTGCCAGCAGCTTAGCATTCGGCGGACGGTACAATGAGCAGTTCTTC. This sequence encodes CASSLAFGGRYNEQFF.

CDR3 coding DNA: TGTGCCACCAGCAGAGATAGAGCGGGGGACGACACCGGGGAGCTGTTTTTT. This codes for CATSRDRAGDDTGELFF. The genes are TRBV15 and TRBJ2-2; the match to TRBD2 covers 8 bases. Germline CDR1 reads LNHNV; CDR2 reads YYDKDF (reference sequence). The ends lost 0 bases at V and 3 bases at J; junction bases unmatched: 6. This CDR3 has 17 amino acids.

This clone has a single count. CDR3: CASSYRPGNQPQHF. The CDR3 DNA reads as TGTGCCAGCAGTTACAGGCCAGGCAATCAGCCCCAGCATTTT. The chain links TRBV6-6 to TRBJ1-5; D is ambiguous. The V gene lost 2 bases and the J gene lost 2 bases, with 7 bases spanning the gap. This CDR3 spans 14 amino acids. Germline V gene sequence: CDR1 MNHNY, CDR2 SVGAGI (reference sequence).

In this sample, this clone turned up a few times. J is TRBJ1-4 and V is TRBV6-1, with unresolved D. The CDR3 loop spans 15 amino acids. V was cut by 5 bases and J by 5 bases, with 15 bases left in between. From germline, CDR1 is MNHNS and CDR2 SASEGT. The CDR3 DNA sequence: TGTGCCAGCAGTCAGGTTTCCCCCACGAATGAAAAACTGTTTTTT. Its protein is CASSQVSPTNEKLFF.

The chain couples TRBV10-3 to TRBJ2-7, with TRBD1 matching over 7 bases. The J call may be incorrect, as the DNA end agrees better with TRBJ2-5. The CDR3 runs to 13 residues. The germline gives CDR1 ENHRY, CDR2 SYGVKD. For the CDR3, the DNA is TGTGCCATCAGCGGGACAGTGAAAGAGACCCAGTACTTC. Protein sequence: CAISGTVKETQYF.

The genes are TRBV29-1 and TRBJ2-5; tentatively, D is TRBD2 (6 bases). The CDR3 consists of 12 residues. Germline CDR1 SQVTM, CDR2 ANQGSEA. V was clipped by 7 bases and J by 6 bases, with 15 bases between them. As DNA, the CDR3 is TGCAGCGCCCGAGGAGGGATCCAGACCCAGTACTTC. Its protein product is CSARGGIQTQYF.

The rearrangement joins TRBV19 to TRBJ2-5; 8 bases align to TRBD1. The CDR3 consists of 15 residues. Per germline, CDR1 LNHDA and CDR2 SQIVND (reference sequence). V was pared by 3 bases and J by 1 base, with 4 bases of the junction left unmatched. The CDR3: CASSIGTGVQETQYF. The CDR3 DNA reads TGTGCCAGTAGTATCGGGACAGGAGTCCAAGAGACCCAGTACTTC.

The gene calls are TRBV19 and TRBJ2-1; 8 nucleotides line up with TRBD2. V lost 8 bases and J lost 4; bases outside the gene matches: 19. The CDR3 spans 18 residues. Looked up from germline, CDR1 is LNHDA and CDR2 is SQIVND (reference sequence). CDR3 in amino acids: CASSGLGQRGRRYNEQFF. The CDR3 DNA sequence: TGTGCCAGTTCGGGACTGGGCCAGCGGGGGAGACGATACAATGAGCAGTTCTTC.

This clone appeared a single time. The V call is TRBV6-5, the J call TRBJ1-1; perhaps TRBD1 as D (5 bases). Germline CDR1 is MNHEY and CDR2 is SVGAGI. The CDR3 spans 11 residues. Trimming shortened V by 7 bases and J by 5 bases, and 8 bases separated the two germline ends. The CDR3 loop is CASTPGTEAFF. CDR3 DNA: TGTGCCAGCACCCCAGGGACTGAAGCTTTCTTT.

The J gene is TRBJ2-1, the V gene TRBV4-2; 7 nucleotides line up with TRBD2. Germline CDR1 is LGHNA and CDR2 is YNFKEQ. V gave up 0 bases and J gave up 9 bases; unmatched junction bases: 5. The length of the CDR3 is 14 residues. The CDR3 nucleotides read TGTGCCAGCAGCCAAGATGGGGGGGGGATTGAGCAGTTCTTC. It codes for CASSQDGGGIEQFF.

This clone was detected a few times. The rearrangement uses TRBV4-1 and TRBJ1-1; D gene ambiguous. Germline V lookup: CDR1 MGHRA, CDR2 YSYEKL. This CDR3 comprises 14 residues. Trimming took 0 bases from V and 0 from J, leaving 5 bases between them. The CDR3 here is CASSQEVMNTEAFF. CDR3 nucleotide sequence: TGCGCCAGCAGCCAAGAGGTGATGAACACTGAAGCTTTCTTT.

This sequence joins TRBV9 and TRBJ1-5; D ambiguous. The CDR3 contains 13 residues. Trimming pared 0 bases from V and 5 bases from J, leaving 6 bases between. CDR1 SGDLS and CDR2 YYNGEE come from the germline V gene. The CDR3 reads CASSVGWDQPQHF. CDR3 DNA sequence: TGTGCCAGCAGCGTAGGATGGGATCAGCCCCAGCATTTT.

This sequence joins TRBV7-2 and TRBJ1-5, with a weak D call TRBD1 (5 bases). Germline V lookup: CDR1 SGHTA, CDR2 FQGNSA. There are 16 residues in the CDR3. Trimming left V 1 base short and J 2 bases short, with 12 bases between. DNA for the CDR3: TGTGCCAGCAGCTTAGGTGGGGGAGGCGGCAATCAGCCCCAGCATTTT. This codes for CASSLGGGGGNQPQHF.

V and J are TRBV10-1 and TRBJ2-7, with a tentative D call TRBD1 (5 bases). V shed 0 bases and J shed 4 bases, with 7 bases lying between them. The CDR3 is made up of 13 amino acids. Germline CDR1 and CDR2: WNHNN and SYGVQD (reference sequence). The CDR3 DNA sequence: TGCGCCAGCAGTGAGTCTGGACATTACGAGCAGTACTTC. It encodes CASSESGHYEQYF.

The rearrangement joins TRBV5-1 to TRBJ2-3; the match to TRBD1 covers 9 bases. The CDR3 spans 15 residues. Germline V gene sequence: CDR1 SGHRS, CDR2 YFSETQ. Trimming cost V 3 bases and J 2 bases; bases outside gene matches: 4. CDR3 sequence: CASSSWTGVTDTQYF. CDR3 coding DNA: TGCGCCAGCAGCTCATGGACAGGGGTCACAGATACGCAGTATTTT.

The chain combines TRBV28 with TRBJ2-7; no definite D call. Trimming stripped 7 bases from V and 2 bases from J, with 18 bases between. Germline-derived CDR1 and CDR2 are MDHEN and SYDVKM. The CDR3 is 15 amino acids. CDR3 loop: CASTPPEAGPYEQYF. In nucleotides, the CDR3 is TGTGCCAGCACCCCCCCCGAGGCAGGTCCCTACGAGCAGTACTTC.

This clone was seen a few times. This chain uses TRBV28 with TRBJ1-5; 10 bases are a match to TRBD1. Looked up from germline, CDR1 is MDHEN and CDR2 is SYDVKM. Trimming removed 7 bases from V and 4 bases from J; junction bases left unmatched: 4. This CDR3 spans 14 amino acids. In DNA form, the CDR3 reads TGTGCCAGCACTGACAGGGGGCGTAATCAGCCCCAGCATTTT. The encoded protein is CASTDRGRNQPQHF.

The genes are TRBV19 and TRBJ2-7; tentative D call: TRBD1 (6 bases). Trimming took off 3 bases at V and 2 bases at J, with 8 bases between the two ends. Germline CDR1 LNHDA, CDR2 SQIVND (reference sequence). This CDR3 has 13 residues. As DNA, the CDR3 is TGTGCCAGTAGTATTCAGGGGACCTACGAGCAGTACTTC. Translating it yields CASSIQGTYEQYF.

The rearrangement links TRBV19 to TRBJ2-3; D possibly corresponds to TRBD1 (5 bases). The CDR3 totals 16 residues. Germline V CDR1 and CDR2: LNHDA, SQIVND (reference sequence). V lost 5 bases to trimming and J lost 2 bases, with 17 bases between them. The CDR3 loop reads CASSAPRVGPTDTQYF. CDR3 bases: TGTGCCAGTAGTGCCCCTCGGGTGGGGCCCACAGATACGCAGTATTTT.

The chain has TRBV5-6 and TRBJ2-7; D is undetermined. CDR3 length equals 16 residues. From germline, CDR1 is SGHDT and CDR2 YYEEEE. The V end lost 1 base, the J end lost 5 bases, and 19 bases lay between the germline ends. In DNA form, the CDR3 reads TGTGCCAGCAGCTTGATTCCGTCCAAAGCAGAGGACGAGCAGTACTTC. It specifies CASSLIPSKAEDEQYF.

The J gene is TRBJ2-5, the V gene TRBV27; D is possibly TRBD1 (5 bases). Trimming shortened V by 2 bases and J by 4 bases, and 11 bases separated the two germline ends. This CDR3 is built from 14 residues. Germline values: CDR1 MNHEY, CDR2 SMNVEV (reference sequence). This CDR3 reads CASSLKGQGETQYF. The CDR3 DNA reads as TGTGCCAGCAGTTTAAAGGGCCAGGGAGAGACCCAGTACTTC.